This T cell receptor (beta chain) was captured by sequencing in a study of shared clonotypes between healthy human individuals (dated by TCRdb to about 2020). About the full investigation: The cohort included a few men and two women between 18 and 49 years of age. Per donor, three plates each were used for CD4 naive and CD4 memory, two for CD8 naive, and one for CD8 memory. Between about 0.9 and 8.9 billion PBMCs per donor were obtained by leukapheresis. To estimate repertoire size and how much clonotypes are shared between individuals, the study performed deep sequencing of blood TCR repertoires from 4 to 6 healthy adults. To increase sequencing depth and limit assay-specific biases, different laboratories used diverse techniques to prepare libraries and sequence TCR repertoires.

A word on this clone: This receptor's antigen is unknown. Base qualities are not recorded, but no much larger clone differs from it by a single base.

Using the deep immunoSEQ assay, TCR CDR3 regions were amplified from genomic DNA by multiplex PCR. Extracted genomic DNA from each cell subset was spread evenly across all wells of several immunoSEQ 96-well plates, with each plate serving as a replicate. For sorted subsets, approximately 0.2 ug of genomic DNA, equivalent to around 30,000 T cell genomes, went into each replicate PCR. Purified libraries were quantified with a Qubit 3.0 fluorometer, sized on a Bioanalyzer 2100, and re-quantified with the KAPA Library Quantification kit. Every immunoSEQ 96-well plate was sequenced on a dedicated single-read 150-cycle Illumina NextSeq 550 flow cell. The paper's data handling went like this. The immunoSEQ output contained only junctional sequences without quality scores, so filtering could not match that applied to full-length reads. Sequences were annotated with PyIR, a Python wrapper for IgBLAST v1.9, using IMGT germline references to assign V/J genes and CDR3. Reads were filtered out if the reads had weak V/J assignments (E-value above 1e-6), no CDR3, stop codons, out-of-frame junctions, or ambiguous translated residues. A V3J clonotype was defined by an identical inferred V gene, J gene, and CDR3 amino acid sequence. Percentage overlap between repertoires was computed as shared unique clonotypes divided by the size of the smaller repertoire. Three approaches were used to assess repertoire richness: RTK rarefaction, the Chao1 estimator, and Recon v2.1 estimates of unobserved clonotypes. For all TCRbeta clonotypes obtained by the gDNA method from a handful of donors, generation probabilities were computed with OLGA. This immuneACCESS table, as held by TCRdb, lists in-frame sequences with V and J called but not all clones. Of the missing ones, under half trace to an unresolved V gene in checked studies; the others have no known cause. The D gene and trimming were derived from the DNA, and the V and J assignments and clone size from that table. The sample has just over 2,000,000 clones on record, roughly 96% of them singletons. The ten most abundant clones make up 0.1% to 0.15% of the sample.

The donors were healthy, HIV-negative adults who had no recently reported acute infections or vaccinations. Every donor was a Caucasian adult living in Nashville, Tennessee, USA. Magnetic negative selection was used to enrich CD4+ T cells, after which naive cells were positively selected on CD45RA and the negative fraction became the memory subset. After blood collection by leukapheresis, PBMCs were isolated using Ficoll-Histopaque density gradient centrifugation and then cryopreserved in the vapor phase of liquid nitrogen. Analytical flow cytometry was used to check the purity and quantity of each magnetically sorted T cell population. Each sorted fraction had its genomic DNA isolated and then quantified by UV absorbance on a Nanodrop 2000c. The investigation overall reported the following: Because the study included a small number of donors, the genetic and exposure-history diversity represented was limited. Roughly 5% of naive CD4, roughly 3.5% of naive CD8, around 2.3% of memory CD4, and about 0.4% of memory CD8 clonotypes were shared across several donors. Estimated clonotype richness was generally larger for naive than for memory subsets. Sampling was limited to blood, and TCR repertoires in tissue likely differ from TCR repertoires in blood. Higher generation probabilities were observed for clonotypes shared by all four sorted-subset donors than for non-shared clonotypes. Pairwise subsampling led to the expectation that sequencing depth would affect the degree of clonotype sharing among donors. Incomplete sequencing was indicated by rarefaction of sorted-subset datasets, despite the large sequencing depth.

The clonotype comes from a man aged 18 to 30 in good health. Sequenced: naive CD4+ T cells sorted from blood. The cell subset or site label of this sample denotes: CD45RA+ positively selected.

The encoded CDR3 is CASGLGTTEAFF. The DNA sequence follows: TGTGCTAGTGGTCTGGGGACGACTGAAGCTTTCTTT. The sequence joins TRBV12-5 to TRBJ1-1; the D region possibly corresponds to TRBD1 (5 bases align). Based on the germline V gene, the CDR1 and CDR2 sequences are LGHNT and FRNRAP. From cysteine to phenylalanine, the CDR3 is 12 amino acids long. Only the CDR3 DNA is retained, 36 bases long and in frame from the first base. Trimming removed 5 bases from V and 5 bases from J, leaving 9 bases between the germline ends.